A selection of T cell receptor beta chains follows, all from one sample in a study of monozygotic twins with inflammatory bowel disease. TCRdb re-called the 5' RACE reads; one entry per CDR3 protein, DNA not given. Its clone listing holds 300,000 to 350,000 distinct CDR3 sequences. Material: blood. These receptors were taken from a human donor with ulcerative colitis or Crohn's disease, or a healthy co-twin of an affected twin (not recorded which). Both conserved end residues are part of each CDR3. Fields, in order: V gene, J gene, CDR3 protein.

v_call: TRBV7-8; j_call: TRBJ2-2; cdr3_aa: CASSSQNRLLNTGELFF
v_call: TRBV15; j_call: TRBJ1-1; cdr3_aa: CASRGGMNTEAFF
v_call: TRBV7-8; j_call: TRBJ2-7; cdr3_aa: CASSFPTGGGYEQYF
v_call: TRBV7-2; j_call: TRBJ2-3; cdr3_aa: CASSLGGAGGIDTQYF
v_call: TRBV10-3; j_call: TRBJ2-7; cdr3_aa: CAISRTPSSYEQYF
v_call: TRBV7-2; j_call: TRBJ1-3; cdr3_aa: CASSFSEGNTIYF
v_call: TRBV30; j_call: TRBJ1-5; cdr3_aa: CAWSVDTMNQPQHF
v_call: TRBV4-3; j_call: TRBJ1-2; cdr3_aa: CASSQNAQTLGGNGYTF
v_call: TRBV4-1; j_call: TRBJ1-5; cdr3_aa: CASSQEGQGVQPQHF
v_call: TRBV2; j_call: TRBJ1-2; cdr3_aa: CASSAGTGSNYGYTF
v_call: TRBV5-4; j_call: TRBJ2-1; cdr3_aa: CASSLPGQGINEQFF
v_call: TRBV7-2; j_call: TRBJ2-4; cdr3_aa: CASSFGVKNIQYF
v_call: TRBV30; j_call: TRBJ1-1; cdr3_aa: CAWSLSMNTEAFF
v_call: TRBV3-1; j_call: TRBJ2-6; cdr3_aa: CASSQGPHPANVLTF
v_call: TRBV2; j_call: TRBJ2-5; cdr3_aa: CASSRGRGETQYF
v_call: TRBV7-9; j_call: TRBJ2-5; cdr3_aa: CASSEDRGPNQETQYF
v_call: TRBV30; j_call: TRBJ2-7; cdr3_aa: CAWVGNRGPSYEQCF
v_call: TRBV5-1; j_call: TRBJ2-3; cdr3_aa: CASGADGTGKVDTQYF
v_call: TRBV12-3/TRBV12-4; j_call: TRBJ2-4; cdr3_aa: CASRRTGLGGSAKNIQYF
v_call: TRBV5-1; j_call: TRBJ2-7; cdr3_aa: CARSLAAEQYF
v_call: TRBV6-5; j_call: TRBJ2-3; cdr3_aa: CASSYSSRGPTDTQYF
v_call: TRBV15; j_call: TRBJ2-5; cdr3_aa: CATSRTGWTQETQYF